A selection of T cell receptor beta chains follows, all from one sample in a study of regulatory T cells in long-lasting Graves disease. TCRdb reanalysed the multiplex PCR reads using MiXCR and keeps one entry per CDR3 protein. This table has roughly 510,000 distinct CDR3 sequences, about 16% appearing once. The data were also submitted as part of a second study, on T cells in Graves' hyperthyroidism and ophthalmopathy.

The sequences come from peripheral blood mononuclear cells (PBMCs), collected at new diagnosis, from a patient treated with antithyroid drugs. The receptors were sampled from a man younger than 30 with Graves disease. Each CDR3 is given with its conserved first and last residue. Fields, in order: J gene, D gene, V gene, clone size, CDR3 protein, CDR3 DNA. D genes are given only for firm matches. The size field is filled for only some rows; it gives once, few, many or a size class.

j_call: TRBJ2-7; d_call: TRBD1; v_call: TRBV5-1; clone_size: few; cdr3_aa: CAGSFRGQRNYEQYF; cdr3_nt: TGCGCCGGCAGCTTTCGGGGACAGCGGAACTACGAGCAGTACTTC
j_call: TRBJ2-6; d_call: -; v_call: TRBV28; clone_size: many; cdr3_aa: CASSFGAVGANVLTF; cdr3_nt: TGTGCCAGCAGTTTTGGAGCAGTCGGGGCCAACGTCCTGACTTTC
j_call: TRBJ2-1; d_call: TRBD2; v_call: TRBV19; clone_size: -; cdr3_aa: CASHERGRSYNEQFF; cdr3_nt: TGTGCCAGTCACGAGCGGGGGAGATCCTACAATGAGCAGTTCTTC
j_call: TRBJ2-7; d_call: TRBD1; v_call: TRBV5-1; clone_size: many; cdr3_aa: CASSLDGQGAREQYF; cdr3_nt: TGCGCCAGCAGCTTGGATGGGCAGGGGGCGAGAGAGCAGTACTTC
j_call: TRBJ2-7; d_call: -; v_call: TRBV27; clone_size: many; cdr3_aa: CASSHGKSREQYF; cdr3_nt: TGTGCCAGCAGTCATGGGAAGTCTCGGGAGCAGTACTTC
j_call: TRBJ2-2; d_call: TRBD1; v_call: TRBV29-1; clone_size: few; cdr3_aa: CSVESQGVAGELFF; cdr3_nt: TGCAGCGTTGAATCGCAGGGGGTCGCCGGGGAGCTGTTTTTT
j_call: TRBJ1-2; d_call: -; v_call: TRBV19; clone_size: few; cdr3_aa: CASTTIDRNYGYTF; cdr3_nt: TGTGCCAGTACCACGATCGACAGGAACTATGGCTACACCTTC
j_call: TRBJ2-1; d_call: -; v_call: TRBV5-1; clone_size: -; cdr3_aa: CASRSGSEQYNEQFF; cdr3_nt: TGCGCCAGCCGTTCGGGATCCGAACAATACAATGAGCAGTTCTTC
j_call: TRBJ1-6; d_call: -; v_call: TRBV27; clone_size: many; cdr3_aa: CASSFGGDNSPLHF; cdr3_nt: TGTGCCAGCAGTTTCGGTGGGGATAATTCACCCCTCCACTTT
j_call: TRBJ1-4; d_call: -; v_call: TRBV6-1; clone_size: few; cdr3_aa: CASTKQVLGEKLFF; cdr3_nt: TGTGCCAGCACAAAACAGGTCCTGGGTGAAAAACTGTTTTTT
j_call: TRBJ1-1; d_call: -; v_call: TRBV27; clone_size: many; cdr3_aa: CASSLSVLYRVTEAFF; cdr3_nt: TGTGCCAGCAGTTTATCGGTTCTATACAGGGTCACTGAAGCTTTCTTT
j_call: TRBJ2-2; d_call: -; v_call: TRBV2; clone_size: many; cdr3_aa: CASSGGRANTGELFF; cdr3_nt: TGTGCCAGCAGTGGGGGGAGAGCGAACACCGGGGAGCTGTTTTTT
j_call: TRBJ2-3; d_call: TRBD1; v_call: TRBV28; clone_size: many; cdr3_aa: CASSLTGGLDTQYF; cdr3_nt: TGTGCCAGCAGCCTCACAGGGGGCCTAGATACGCAGTATTTT
j_call: TRBJ2-3; d_call: TRBD2; v_call: TRBV6-1; clone_size: few; cdr3_aa: CASSAGLAATDTQYF; cdr3_nt: TGTGCCAGCAGCGCCGGACTAGCGGCGACAGATACGCAGTATTTT
j_call: TRBJ2-7; d_call: -; v_call: TRBV7-9; clone_size: many; cdr3_aa: CASTSTAGSAEQYF; cdr3_nt: TGTGCCAGCACCTCGACGGCAGGGTCGGCCGAGCAGTACTTC
j_call: TRBJ2-7; d_call: TRBD2; v_call: TRBV18; clone_size: -; cdr3_aa: CASSTSGRTPYEQYF; cdr3_nt: TGTGCCAGCTCAACTAGCGGGAGGACTCCCTACGAGCAGTACTTC
j_call: TRBJ2-7; d_call: TRBD2; v_call: TRBV11-2; clone_size: many; cdr3_aa: CASSLDPLAGEYYEQYF; cdr3_nt: TGTGCCAGCAGCTTAGACCCCCTAGCGGGAGAGTATTACGAGCAGTACTTC
j_call: TRBJ1-5; d_call: -; v_call: TRBV27; clone_size: -; cdr3_aa: CASSEGALSNQPQHF; cdr3_nt: TGTGCCAGCAGCGAAGGGGCATTAAGCAATCAGCCCCAGCATTTT
j_call: TRBJ1-2; d_call: TRBD1; v_call: TRBV19; clone_size: -; cdr3_aa: CASLSDRGNYGYTF; cdr3_nt: TGTGCCAGTCTTTCCGACAGGGGGAACTATGGCTACACCTTC
j_call: TRBJ2-1; d_call: -; v_call: TRBV25-1; clone_size: many; cdr3_aa: CASSEVVSYNEQFF; cdr3_nt: TGTGCCAGCAGTGAAGTGGTCAGCTACAATGAGCAGTTCTTC
j_call: TRBJ2-5; d_call: -; v_call: TRBV10-3; clone_size: many; cdr3_aa: CAISGYRAAQETQYF; cdr3_nt: TGTGCCATCAGCGGTTACCGGGCAGCACAAGAGACCCAGTACTTC
j_call: TRBJ2-3; d_call: TRBD2; v_call: TRBV11-1; clone_size: many; cdr3_aa: CASSLARGLAGTDTQYF; cdr3_nt: TGTGCCAGCAGCTTAGCGAGGGGACTAGCAGGCACAGATACGCAGTATTTT
j_call: TRBJ2-7; d_call: TRBD2; v_call: TRBV28; clone_size: many; cdr3_aa: CASSLGGRAGYEQYF; cdr3_nt: TGTGCCAGCAGTTTAGGTGGGAGGGCAGGTTACGAGCAGTACTTC
j_call: TRBJ2-5; d_call: -; v_call: TRBV9; clone_size: -; cdr3_aa: CASSVAGGKETQYF; cdr3_nt: TGTGCCAGCAGCGTCGCCGGGGGTAAGGAGACCCAGTACTTC
j_call: TRBJ2-3; d_call: -; v_call: TRBV30; clone_size: many; cdr3_aa: CAWTDRADTQYF; cdr3_nt: TGTGCCTGGACCGACCGGGCGGATACGCAGTATTTT
j_call: TRBJ1-1; d_call: -; v_call: TRBV7-9; clone_size: few; cdr3_aa: CASSLEEGNTEAFF; cdr3_nt: TGTGCCAGCAGCTTAGAAGAGGGGAACACTGAAGCTTTCTTT
j_call: TRBJ2-3; d_call: -; v_call: TRBV2; clone_size: many; cdr3_aa: CASSQDTDTQYF; cdr3_nt: TGTGCCAGCAGCCAAGACACAGATACGCAGTATTTT
j_call: TRBJ2-5; d_call: -; v_call: TRBV19; clone_size: few; cdr3_aa: CASRRSMSETQYF; cdr3_nt: TGTGCCAGTCGGAGGAGCATGTCAGAGACCCAGTACTTC
j_call: TRBJ2-1; d_call: -; v_call: TRBV18; clone_size: few; cdr3_aa: CASSPLKSVNEQFF; cdr3_nt: TGTGCCAGCTCACCACTTAAGTCTGTAAATGAGCAGTTCTTC
j_call: TRBJ2-3; d_call: TRBD2; v_call: TRBV7-3; clone_size: few; cdr3_aa: CASSRRGGSSTDTQYF; cdr3_nt: TGTGCCAGCAGCCGACGGGGGGGTTCTAGCACAGATACGCAGTATTTT
j_call: TRBJ2-3; d_call: -; v_call: TRBV27; clone_size: -; cdr3_aa: CASKREGLGDTQYF; cdr3_nt: TGTGCCAGCAAAAGAGAGGGGCTCGGGGATACGCAGTATTTT
j_call: TRBJ1-1; d_call: -; v_call: TRBV5-1; clone_size: -; cdr3_aa: CASSLAADTEAFF; cdr3_nt: TGCGCCAGCAGCTTGGCGGCAGACACTGAAGCTTTCTTT
j_call: TRBJ1-5; d_call: TRBD1; v_call: TRBV7-9; clone_size: many; cdr3_aa: CASSLSRTGSNQPQHF; cdr3_nt: TGTGCCAGCAGCTTATCTCGGACAGGCTCCAATCAGCCCCAGCATTTT
j_call: TRBJ2-7; d_call: -; v_call: TRBV11-2; clone_size: few; cdr3_aa: CASSLIGASLEGYEQYF; cdr3_nt: TGTGCCAGCAGCTTAATCGGGGCCTCGTTGGAGGGCTACGAGCAGTACTTC
j_call: TRBJ1-5; d_call: TRBD1; v_call: TRBV6-5; clone_size: many; cdr3_aa: CASSYSGQGAHQPQHF; cdr3_nt: TGTGCCAGCAGTTATTCGGGACAGGGGGCCCATCAGCCCCAGCATTTT